The 20 T cell receptor beta chains below were found in one sample sequenced in a study of blood T cell repertoires in COVID-19 (dated by TCRdb to 2018 to 2021). Libraries were constructed by the immunoSEQ multiplex PCR assay. TCRdb holds this immuneACCESS table with in-frame rearrangements only. Some clones are missing; in checked studies, unresolved V genes explain under half, and the rest has no known cause. Across this sample there are about 170,000 clones, with more than 75% seen only once. The leading ten clones occupy 2.5% to 4% of the sample. Sequencing was performed on peripheral blood. The receptor source for this set is an older man with acute or convalescent COVID-19.

The rearrangement uses TRBV5-1 and TRBJ2-1; tentatively, D is TRBD1 (6 bases). The CDR3 covers 15 residues. Germline V lookup: CDR1 SGHRS, CDR2 YFSETQ. V was cut by 3 bases and J by 4 bases, with 14 bases left in between. The CDR3 bases are TGCGCCAGCAGCTGGGCGGACAGAGTATACAATGAGCAGTTCTTC. Translating gives CASSWADRVYNEQFF.

This chain joins TRBV28 and TRBJ2-1, with D possibly matching TRBD2 (5 bases). CDR1 MDHEN and CDR2 SYDVKM come from the germline V gene. V was shortened by 10 bases and J by 1 base, with 17 bases between the two germline ends. This CDR3 comprises 15 residues. CDR3 DNA sequence: TGTGCCACCCTTCGGGGTGGGGAGTCCTACAATGAGCAGTTCTTC. This codes for CATLRGGESYNEQFF. The whole variable domain, remainder taken from reference TRBV28 and TRBJ2-1, is DVKVTQSSRYLVKRTGEKVFLECVQDMDHENMFWYRQDPGLGLRLIYFSYDVKMKEKGDIPEGYSVSREKKERFSLILESASTNQTSMYLCATLRGGESYNEQFFGPGTRLTVL.

The chain uses TRBV19 and TRBJ1-2, with D uncertain. Between the trimmed V and J ends, which lost 8 bases and 3 bases, there was a span of 16 bases. The CDR3 length is 14 residues. CDR1 LNHDA and CDR2 SQIVND come from the germline V gene (reference sequence). In DNA form, the CDR3 reads TGTGCCAGTTCGACCCCTGGGCACTACTATGGCTACACCTTC. It encodes CASSTPGHYYGYTF.

The chain is built from TRBV29-1 and TRBJ2-3; 9 bases line up with TRBD2. Germline V gives CDR1 SQVTM, CDR2 ANQGSEA. The CDR3 loop spans 14 amino acids. Trimming took 7 bases from V and 4 from J; bases not matched to a gene: 9. The CDR3 is CSAWGTSSPDTQYF. CDR3 in DNA: TGCAGCGCTTGGGGGACTAGCAGCCCAGATACGCAGTATTTT.

This clone was detected a few times. This chain connects TRBV5-1 to TRBJ2-7; no definite D call. Germline lookup yields CDR1 SGHRS and CDR2 YFSETQ. V dropped 4 bases and J dropped 5 bases, with 19 bases sitting between them. The CDR3 runs to 15 residues. The CDR3 coding sequence is TGCGCCAGCAGCGTTGGGTCAGGTAGACCACACGAGCAGTACTTC. It translates to CASSVGSGRPHEQYF.

V and J are TRBV7-2 and TRBJ2-7; D is ambiguous. Germline lookup yields CDR1 SGHTA and CDR2 FQGNSA. This CDR3 contains 14 residues. V was pared by 6 bases and J by 0 bases, with 12 bases between. CDR3 coding DNA: TGTGCCAGCAGTCCCAGGATGAGCTCCTACGAGCAGTACTTC. Its translation: CASSPRMSSYEQYF.

The V gene is TRBV5-1, the J gene TRBJ2-1; 8 nucleotides match TRBD1. The J segment lost 4 bases and the V segment lost 4 bases, leaving 13 bases of the junction unmatched. Germline loops: CDR1 SGHRS, CDR2 YFSETQ. CDR3 size: 17 residues. This chain's CDR3 is CASSPNGGQGEYNEQFF. CDR3 coding DNA: TGCGCCAGCAGCCCCAACGGCGGACAGGGCGAATACAATGAGCAGTTCTTC.

The chain couples TRBV4-1 to TRBJ1-4; 9 positions agree with TRBD1. The CDR3 has 14 residues. Germline lookup yields CDR1 MGHRA and CDR2 YSYEKL. V lost 2 bases, J lost 7 bases, and 2 bases stayed unmatched. The CDR3 DNA sequence: TGCGCCAGCAGCCAAATGACAGGGGGTGAAAAACTGTTTTTT. It specifies CASSQMTGGEKLFF.

This clone was observed once. Here the CDR3 DNA reads TGTGCCAGCAGTTTATGGACAGGGGGCTCGGAGCCCCAGCATTTT. It codes for CASSLWTGGSEPQHF. The rearrangement uses TRBV28 and TRBJ1-5, with TRBD1 matching 10 bases. V shed 0 bases and J 8 bases; nucleotides not matched to a gene: 4. The CDR3 loop spans 15 amino acids. Germline values: CDR1 MDHEN, CDR2 SYDVKM.

The chain carries TRBV7-2 and TRBJ1-4, with TRBD1 matching 7 bases. Germline assignment: CDR1 SGHTA and CDR2 FQGNSA. The V gene end was trimmed by 3 bases and the J gene end by 4 bases; junction bases not matched to a gene: 11. The CDR3 is made up of 17 amino acids. The CDR3 is CASSLEGAPIGNEKLFF. For the CDR3, the DNA is TGTGCCAGCAGCTTGGAGGGGGCTCCCATTGGTAATGAAAAACTGTTTTTT.

The DNA for the CDR3 is TGTGCCAGCAGTTTAGCGGGGCTAAGCGAGCAGTTCTTC. Encoded protein: CASSLAGLSEQFF. The chain recombines TRBV28 with TRBJ2-1; a weak D match, TRBD2 (6 bases). CDR1 and CDR2 (germline): MDHEN, SYDVKM. Deletions cut 2 bases from V and 10 bases from J, with 12 bases between. The CDR3 extends over 13 amino acids.

V and J are TRBV4-2 and TRBJ1-3, with D perhaps TRBD1 (6 bases). Germline loops: CDR1 LGHNA, CDR2 YNFKEQ. The CDR3 spans 16 residues. With 0 bases removed from V and 4 bases from J, the gap between germline ends came to 13 bases. CDR3 coding DNA: TGTGCCAGCAGCCAAGACTTCCACACAGGGGGAAACACCATATATTTT. This codes for CASSQDFHTGGNTIYF.

The gene calls are TRBV19 and TRBJ2-1; D unresolved. The CDR3 covers 15 residues. Germline loops: CDR1 LNHDA, CDR2 SQIVND (reference sequence). Trimming cost V 6 bases and J 0 bases, with 12 bases left between them. For the CDR3, the DNA is TGTGCCAGTAGATTAGGCGCGGACTCCTACAATGAGCAGTTCTTC. As protein: CASRLGADSYNEQFF.

The chain combines TRBV14 with TRBJ1-4; 7 positions match TRBD1. V was pared by 5 bases and J by 0 bases, with 15 bases of the junction left unmatched. The CDR3 runs to 19 residues. Germline CDR1 and CDR2: SGHDN and FVKESK. The CDR3 here is CASSGDRATLYATNEKLFF. Written as DNA, the CDR3 is TGTGCCAGCAGCGGAGACAGGGCCACTCTCTACGCAACTAATGAAAAACTGTTTTTT.

The CDR3 nucleotides are TGTGCCAGCAGCCTCCGACAGAGTTATTCCTACGAGCAGTACTTC. Translated, it gives CASSLRQSYSYEQYF. This rearrangement joins TRBV11-2 to TRBJ2-7; D possibly corresponds to TRBD1 (5 bases). The CDR3 spans 15 residues. Germline values: CDR1 SGHAT, CDR2 FQNNGV. V was trimmed by 5 bases and J by 1 base, leaving 15 bases between them.

V and J are TRBV5-1 and TRBJ2-1; D possibly corresponds to TRBD1 (5 bases). V was shortened by 4 bases and J by 5 bases, with 10 bases between the two germline ends. Germline loops: CDR1 SGHRS, CDR2 YFSETQ. This CDR3 is 13 amino acids long. The CDR3 nucleotides read TGCGCCAGCAGCACCGGACAAAACAATGAGCAGTTCTTC. Encoded protein: CASSTGQNNEQFF.

This sequence joins TRBV6-5 and TRBJ1-1; possibly TRBD1 for D (5 bases). V was shortened by 3 bases and J by 4 bases, with 15 bases between the two germline ends. This CDR3 has 15 residues. Looked up from germline, CDR1 is MNHEY and CDR2 is SVGAGI. CDR3 residues: CASSYGGTHSTEAFF. The DNA for the CDR3 is TGTGCCAGCAGTTATGGGGGGACCCACAGCACTGAAGCTTTCTTT.

The table lists this clone with a count of one. The chain joins TRBV5-1 to TRBJ1-2, with 7 bases fitting TRBD1. The V and J ends lost 0 bases and 4 bases, in that order; junction bases with no gene match: 9. This CDR3 has 16 amino acids. Germline V gene data show CDR1 as SGHRS and CDR2 as YFSETQ. The DNA of the CDR3 is TGCGCCAGCAGCTTGGCAGGGGGGCCTATTAGCTATGGCTACACCTTC. It yields the protein CASSLAGGPISYGYTF.

This chain links TRBV7-9 with TRBJ1-6; D remains unclear. Germline V gene lookup returns CDR1 SEHNR and CDR2 FQNEAQ (reference sequence). V was pared by 1 base and J by 7 bases, with 11 bases between. The CDR3 length is 15 residues. CDR3 region: CASSLVAGINSPLHF. The CDR3, as DNA: TGTGCCAGCAGCTTAGTTGCGGGGATAAATTCACCCCTCCACTTT.

This chain links TRBV6-1 with TRBJ1-2; TRBD1 matches 9 bases. This CDR3 region has 14 residues. V was clipped by 2 bases and J by 7 bases; unmatched bases: 5. The germline CDR1 and CDR2 sequences are MNHNS and SASEGT. The DNA of the CDR3 is TGTGCCAGCAGTGAATGGGGGACAGGGCCTGGCTACACCTTC. Translation: CASSEWGTGPGYTF.